This TCR beta chain was sequenced for a study of control samples from healthy donors and cancer patients (dated by TCRdb to 2018 to 2020). Worth noting for this clone: Its antigen is not yet known. Base qualities are not recorded, but no much larger clone differs from it by a single base.

Measured from the cysteine to the phenylalanine, the CDR3 is 13 residues long. Only the CDR3 region is kept as DNA, spanning 39 bases read in frame from base 1. Between the V and J ends, shortened by 5 bases and 7 bases respectively, the junction contains 9 bases. The germline V gene encodes CDR1 SEHNR and CDR2 FQNEAQ (reference sequence). Libraries were built with the immunoSEQ multiplex PCR assay. TCRdb took over this immuneACCESS table, retaining in-frame rearrangements with V and J assigned. Such tables are incomplete; in checked studies, under half of the missing clones stem from an unresolved V gene, and the remainder is unexplained. The sample records 95,000 to 130,000 clones, around 89% of which are singletons. The ten largest make up 2% to 2.5% of the sample.

The chain is encoded by TRBV7-9 joined to TRBJ1-6; no D gene call is confident. The sequenced material came from blood. The origin of this receptor is a woman between 70 and 85 years old in good health. The CDR3 here reads CASSLTGNSPLHF. The nucleotide sequence reads as follows: TGTGCCAGCAGCCTTACTGGGAATTCACCCCTCCACTTT.